The clone carrying this T cell receptor (beta chain) has just one count. In TCRdb, the 5' RACE reads were re-called with MiXCR into one record per CDR3 protein. Of hundreds of thousands of distinct CDR3 sequences in the sample, 16% were seen once. These data belong to a study of T-cell memory formation after mild COVID-19. CDR3 length: 16 amino acids. Germline V lookup: CDR1 LGHDT, CDR2 YNNKEL (reference sequence). After removal of 4 bases from V and 1 base from J, the junction contained 9 bases not matched to a gene. The sequencing sample was made of PBMCs or a T cell subset sorted from them (not recorded which). V gene TRBV3-1 combines with J gene TRBJ1-1; 7 bases fit TRBD1. The receptor was isolated from a man between 18 and 29 years old who had mild COVID-19 (a few samples of this study predate the infection). Cell type and time point are not known. For the CDR3, the DNA is TGTGCCAGCAGCCTCCCAGGGGGGACAGCGAACACTGAAGCTTTCTTT. Translation gives CASSLPGGTANTEAFF.